Each of the 22 T cell receptor beta chains below was sequenced from the same sample in a study of blood T cells in healthy people across ages. A second PCR, run for roughly 7 to 12 cycles, used a sample-barcoded 5' primer plus a J-beta primer mix. TCRdb recomputed calls from the 5' RACE reads with MiXCR, one row per CDR3 protein. The table records 1.5 million to 2 million distinct CDR3 sequences, about 30% of them present only once. The sequenced material came from blood. The receptors originated from a woman aged 25 to 39 in good health.

This clonotype was detected a few times. This chain uses TRBV5-5 with TRBJ2-1; 9 positions match TRBD1. The CDR3 runs 14 residues. V dropped 3 bases and J dropped 8; count of bases not matched to a gene: 6. CDR1 is SGHKS and CDR2 is YYEKEE in the germline V gene (reference sequence). The CDR3: CASSWDRASDEQFF. The DNA for the CDR3 is TGTGCCAGCAGCTGGGACAGGGCGAGCGATGAGCAGTTCTTC. The full variable domain, its missing parts supplied by reference TRBV5-5 and TRBJ2-1, is DAGVTQSPTHLIKTRGQQVTLRCSPISGHKSVSWYQQVLGQGPQFIFQYYEKEERGRGNFPDRFSARQFPNYSSELNVNALLLGDSALYLCASSWDRASDEQFFGPGTRLTVL.

The chain recombines TRBV11-2 with TRBJ1-3; possible D gene TRBD1, 5 bases. Per the germline V gene, CDR1 is SGHAT and CDR2 is FQNNGV. CDR3 length equals 13 residues. V was clipped by 4 bases and J by 7 bases, with 11 bases between them. CDR3 residues: CASSSDIANTIYF. Written as DNA, the CDR3 is TGTGCCAGCAGCTCGGACATAGCGAACACCATATATTTT.

On this clonotype itself: This may come from a read error, since a much larger clone is one base off. This rearrangement joins TRBV2 to TRBJ1-2; D perhaps matches TRBD1 (6 bases). The CDR3 consists of 13 residues. Trimming took 3 bases from V and 4 from J, leaving 9 bases between them. CDR1 is SNHLY and CDR2 is FYNNEI in the germline V gene. The CDR3 sequence: CASSDQGRYGYTF. DNA for the CDR3: TGTGCCAGCAGTGACCAGGGGCGCTATGGCTACACCTTC.

This rearrangement joins TRBV11-2 to TRBJ2-7; the D gene is possibly TRBD1 (9 bases). Germline values: CDR1 SGHAT, CDR2 FQNNGV. Trimming left V 5 bases short and J 2 bases short, with 34 bases between. The CDR3 has 21 residues. CDR3 coding DNA: TGTGCCAGCAGCCAGCGGATATGGGGACAGGGAAGCGGGAGTGTCCCCTACGAGCAGTACTTC. It translates to CASSQRIWGQGSGSVPYEQYF.

Only a few counts were recorded for this clonotype. The rearrangement uses TRBV28 and TRBJ1-6, with 8 bases matching TRBD1. Germline V CDR1 and CDR2: MDHEN, SYDVKM. With V trimmed by 1 base and J by 10 bases, 6 bases remained unmatched. The CDR3 totals 15 residues. The CDR3 bases are TGTGCCAGCAGTTTATCCGGACAGGGCTGGTCACCCCTCCACTTT. Amino acids: CASSLSGQGWSPLHF.

This clonotype was detected only a few times. This chain links TRBV29-1 with TRBJ1-2; TRBD1 matches at 10 bases. Germline V CDR1 and CDR2: SQVTM, ANQGSEA. V lost 4 bases to trimming and J lost 6 bases; unmatched junction nucleotides: 5. The length of the CDR3 is 13 residues. This CDR3 reads CSVGTGQGHGYTF. The DNA for the CDR3 is TGCAGCGTTGGGACGGGACAGGGGCATGGCTACACCTTC.

V usage is TRBV2 and J usage is TRBJ2-5, with D uncertain. CDR3 length equals 13 residues. The germline V and J ends were trimmed by 7 bases and 5 bases, with 14 bases remaining between them. Germline V gene sequence: CDR1 SNHLY, CDR2 FYNNEI. The CDR3 DNA reads as TGTGCCAGCATGGGGAAAAACTGGGAGACCCAGTACTTC. It translates to CASMGKNWETQYF.

This clonotype came up many times. The CDR3 bases are TGTGCCAGCAGTTCAGAGGGCAGGGAAGAGACCCAGTACTTC. It codes for CASSSEGREETQYF. The V call is TRBV7-9, the J call TRBJ2-5; either TRBD1 or TRBD2 may supply D (5 bases each). Germline CDR1 and CDR2: SEHNR and FQNEAQ (reference sequence). The CDR3 extends over 14 amino acids. Trimming pared 6 bases from V and 3 bases from J, leaving 14 bases between.

V and J are TRBV5-4 and TRBJ2-1; D not resolved. CDR1 and CDR2 from the germline V gene are SGHNT and YYREEE (reference sequence). The CDR3 is made up of 15 amino acids. V lost 0 bases and J 10 bases, leaving 17 bases between the germline ends. The CDR3 nucleotides are TGTGCCAGCAGCTTGGAAGGTGGCCCATCCTACGAGCAGTTCTTC. It encodes CASSLEGGPSYEQFF.

This clonotype was seen a handful of times. The chain recombines TRBV29-1 with TRBJ2-4; D unresolved. CDR1 and CDR2 from the germline V gene are SQVTM and ANQGSEA. Trimming removed 3 bases at V and 13 bases at J, with 22 bases between. The CDR3 extends over 14 amino acids. The CDR3 loop is CSVEVGGSYNEQYF. CDR3 bases: TGCAGCGTTGAGGTGGGTGGCTCCTACAATGAGCAGTACTTC. Complete variable domain (other parts from reference TRBV29-1 and TRBJ2-4): SAVISQKPSRDICQRGTSLTIQCQVDSQVTMMFWYRQQPGQSLTLIATANQGSEATYESGFVIDKFPISRPNLTFSTLTVSNMSPEDSSIYLCSVEVGGSYNEQYFGAGTRLSVL.

With respect to this clonotype: A much bigger clone sits one base away, suggesting this may be a read error. This chain joins TRBV6-5 and TRBJ2-5; D remains unclear. V gave up 4 bases and J gave up 5 bases, with 11 bases separating them. CDR3 size: 13 residues. Germline V gene data show CDR1 as MNHEY and CDR2 as SVGAGI. Written as DNA, the CDR3 is TGTGCCAGCAGTTCCCCGAGAGTGGAGACCCAGTACTTC. Residues: CASSSPRVETQYF.

This clonotype was detected a few times. CDR3 region: CASSPGTGLGDEQFF. CDR3 bases: TGCGCCAGCAGTCCAGGGACAGGGCTGGGAGATGAGCAGTTCTTC. The gene calls are TRBV5-1 and TRBJ2-1; 9 nucleotides agree with TRBD1. This CDR3 contains 15 residues. Germline CDR1 and CDR2: SGHRS and YFSETQ. Trimming cost V 5 bases and J 8 bases; bases outside gene matches: 11.

The rearrangement links TRBV7-9 to TRBJ2-4; 12 bases line up with TRBD2. CDR3 length: 16 amino acids. The germline CDR1 and CDR2 sequences are SEHNR and FQNEAQ (reference sequence). V lost 4 bases to trimming and J lost 13 bases; unmatched junction nucleotides: 14. CDR3 sequence reads: CASSSPTSGGLKRQYF. CDR3 sequence (DNA): TGTGCCAGCAGCTCACCGACTAGCGGGGGCCTCAAACGGCAGTACTTC.

This clonotype was counted between two and nine times. The CDR3 DNA reads TGTGCCAGCAGCTCTTCGGTGAGTGGGACCAGACCCTACGAGCAGTACTTC. Translation gives CASSSSVSGTRPYEQYF. This chain joins TRBV11-2 and TRBJ2-7, with D possibly called TRBD1 or TRBD2 (5 bases each). The V end lost 4 bases, the J end lost 2 bases, and 21 bases lay between the germline ends. In germline, CDR1 is SGHAT, CDR2 FQNNGV. The CDR3 has 17 amino acids. The variable domain in full, with the rest retrieved from reference TRBV11-2 and TRBJ2-7, is EAGVAQSPRYKIIEKRQSVAFWCNPISGHATLYWYQQILGQGPKLLIQFQNNGVVDDSQLPKDRFSAERLKGVDSTLKIQPAKLEDSAVYLCASSSSVSGTRPYEQYFGPGTRLTVT.

This clonotype was counted at least ten times. V and J are TRBV20-1 and TRBJ2-5; D possibly corresponds to TRBD2 (5 bases). Germline V lookup: CDR1 DFQATT, CDR2 SNEGSKA (reference sequence). CDR3 length equals 12 residues. CDR3 bases: TGCAGCCCAAGCGGCCGTGGCGAGACCCAGTACTTC. Amino acids: CSPSGRGETQYF.

This chain joins TRBV7-2 and TRBJ1-1, with a possible D match to TRBD1 (6 bases). There are 12 residues in the CDR3. V was trimmed by 8 bases and J by 5 bases, leaving 12 bases between them. Germline V CDR1 and CDR2: SGHTA, FQGNSA. Here the CDR3 DNA reads TGTGCCAGCGAGGGGGGCCGGACTGAAGCTTTCTTT. Amino acids: CASEGGRTEAFF.

The chain uses TRBV20-1 and TRBJ2-1; TRBD2 might be the D (5 bases). The CDR3 covers 14 residues. Germline loops: CDR1 DFQATT, CDR2 SNEGSKA (reference sequence). V was pared by 1 base and J by 5 bases, with 12 bases between. CDR3 residues: CSARGLARHNEQFF. The CDR3 nucleotides are TGCAGTGCTAGAGGTCTAGCTAGGCACAATGAGCAGTTCTTC.

This clonotype was observed at least ten times. The rearrangement uses TRBV18 and TRBJ2-1; perhaps TRBD2 as D (6 bases). This CDR3 region has 15 residues. Germline V gene sequence: CDR1 KGHSH, CDR2 LQKENI. V lost 6 bases, J lost 3 bases, and 15 bases lay in between. CDR3 in DNA: TGTGCCAGCTCTCCTCCCGGGACTCTCTACAATGAGCAGTTCTTC. It is translated as CASSPPGTLYNEQFF.

This chain connects TRBV18 to TRBJ2-7; the D is unclear. This CDR3 has 14 residues. Germline V gives CDR1 KGHSH, CDR2 LQKENI. Deletions cut 0 bases from V and 0 bases from J, with 6 bases between. Here the CDR3 reads CASSPPGYSYEQYF. For the CDR3, the DNA is TGTGCCAGCTCACCACCTGGCTACTCCTACGAGCAGTACTTC.

This clonotype has at least ten counts. The gene calls are TRBV5-1 and TRBJ2-3, with TRBD1 matching 7 bases. V dropped 0 bases and J dropped 6; count of bases not matched to a gene: 4. CDR3 length equals 14 residues. The germline CDR1 and CDR2 sequences are SGHRS and YFSETQ. Here the CDR3 reads CASSLGQGQDTQYF. CDR3 DNA: TGCGCCAGCAGCTTGGGACAGGGTCAGGATACGCAGTATTTT.

This chain uses TRBV5-5 with TRBJ2-2; possible D gene TRBD2, 6 bases. CDR1 SGHKS and CDR2 YYEKEE come from the germline V gene (reference sequence). Trimming shortened V by 6 bases and J by 3 bases, and 18 bases separated the two germline ends. The CDR3 spans 16 residues. The chain's CDR3 is CASNWRRWEDTGELFF. The CDR3 DNA reads TGTGCCAGCAACTGGAGGCGGTGGGAGGACACCGGGGAGCTGTTTTTT.

J is TRBJ2-1 and V is TRBV7-2; 11 bases are a match to TRBD2. Germline V gene sequence: CDR1 SGHTA, CDR2 FQGNSA. The CDR3 runs to 14 residues. J was trimmed by 8 bases and V by 8 bases; bases with no gene match: 8. The chain's CDR3 is CASRDSGRGYEQFF. In DNA form, the CDR3 reads TGTGCCAGCCGAGATAGCGGGAGGGGGTATGAGCAGTTCTTC. Full variable domain (remainder filled in from reference TRBV7-2 and TRBJ2-1): GAGVSQSPSNKVTEKGKDVELRCDPISGHTALYWYRQSLGQGLEFLIYFQGNSAPDKSGLPSDRFSAERTGGSVSTLTIQRTQQEDSAVYLCASRDSGRGYEQFFGPGTRLTVL.